This TCR beta chain stems from a study of blood T cell repertoires in COVID-19. About the study: Sites across the United States, Italy and Spain contributed samples from acute and convalescent COVID-19. T cells, B-cell-depleted T cells, or PBMCs provided the cDNA or gDNA that served as material.

The germline V gene encodes CDR1 SQVTM and CDR2 ANQGSEA. The CDR3 contains 13 residues. Trimming shortened V by 7 bases and J by 5 bases, and 15 bases separated the two germline ends. The study drew participants aged roughly 18 to 89 years from 20 to 30 US areas. Researchers sorted participants into cohorts using their self-reported clinical history. Profiling relied on immunoSEQ multiplex PCR, and the TCRdb table lists in-frame clones only, not all of them. The profile covers roughly 430,000 clones, with around nine tenths appearing a single time and approximately 1.3% taken by the ten largest. Sequenced material: PBMCs or T cells enriched from blood (not recorded which). This clonotype was sampled from a woman aged 18 to 35 who had been exposed to COVID-19. The rearrangement uses TRBV29-1 and TRBJ2-1; TRBD2 is a possible D gene (6 bases). This CDR3 is CSAAGGTHNEQFF. DNA of the CDR3: TGCAGCGCCGCGGGCGGGACGCACAATGAGCAGTTCTTC.